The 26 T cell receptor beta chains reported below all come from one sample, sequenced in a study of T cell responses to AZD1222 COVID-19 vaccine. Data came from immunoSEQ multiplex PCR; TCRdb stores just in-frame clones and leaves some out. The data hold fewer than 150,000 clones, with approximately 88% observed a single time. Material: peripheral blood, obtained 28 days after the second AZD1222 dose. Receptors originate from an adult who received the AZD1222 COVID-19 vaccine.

CDR3 in amino acids: CASSSPDRGIDYTF. As DNA, the CDR3 is TGTGCCAGTAGTTCACCGGACAGGGGGATCGACTACACCTTC. The gene calls are TRBV19 and TRBJ1-2; 10 nucleotides agree with TRBD1. The CDR3 runs to 14 residues. Germline loops: CDR1 LNHDA, CDR2 SQIVND (reference sequence). V dropped 5 bases and J dropped 10; count of bases not matched to a gene: 10. The full variable domain, in which reference TRBV19 and TRBJ1-2 provide the parts outside the CDR3, is DGGITQSPKYLFRKEGQNVTLSCEQNLNHDAMYWYRQDPGQGLRLIYYSQIVNDFQKGDIAEGYSVSREKKESFPLTVTSAQKNPTAFYLCASSSPDRGIDYTFGSGTRLTVV.

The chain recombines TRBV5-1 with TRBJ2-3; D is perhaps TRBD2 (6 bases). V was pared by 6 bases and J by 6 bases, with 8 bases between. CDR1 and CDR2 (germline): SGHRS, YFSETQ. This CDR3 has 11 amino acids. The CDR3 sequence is CASNLADTQYF. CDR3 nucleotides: TGCGCCAGCAACCTAGCGGATACGCAGTATTTT.

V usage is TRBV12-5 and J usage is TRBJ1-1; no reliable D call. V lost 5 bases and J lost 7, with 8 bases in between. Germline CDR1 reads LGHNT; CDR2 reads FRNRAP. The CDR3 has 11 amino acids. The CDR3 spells CASGPGFEAFF. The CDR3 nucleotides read TGTGCTAGTGGTCCCGGGTTTGAAGCTTTCTTT.

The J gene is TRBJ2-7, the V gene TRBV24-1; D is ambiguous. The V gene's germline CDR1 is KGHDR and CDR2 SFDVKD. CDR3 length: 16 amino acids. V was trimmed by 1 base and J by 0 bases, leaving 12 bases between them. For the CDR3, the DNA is TGTGCCACCAGTGATTTACACAGAGAGTGCTCCTACGAGCAGTACTTC. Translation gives CATSDLHRECSYEQYF.

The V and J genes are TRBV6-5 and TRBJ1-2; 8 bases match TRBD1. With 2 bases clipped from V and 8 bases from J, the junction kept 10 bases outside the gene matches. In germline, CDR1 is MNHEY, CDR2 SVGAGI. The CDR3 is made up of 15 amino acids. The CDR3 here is CASSYADRGRGGYTF. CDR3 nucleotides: TGTGCCAGCAGTTACGCCGACAGGGGAAGGGGGGGCTACACCTTC.

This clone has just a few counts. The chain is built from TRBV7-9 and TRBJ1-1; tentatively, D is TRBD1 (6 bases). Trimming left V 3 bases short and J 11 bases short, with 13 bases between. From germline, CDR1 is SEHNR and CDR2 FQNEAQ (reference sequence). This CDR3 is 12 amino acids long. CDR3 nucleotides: TGTGCCAGCAGCTTGGGGGCAGGGTTCGCTTTCTTT. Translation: CASSLGAGFAFF.

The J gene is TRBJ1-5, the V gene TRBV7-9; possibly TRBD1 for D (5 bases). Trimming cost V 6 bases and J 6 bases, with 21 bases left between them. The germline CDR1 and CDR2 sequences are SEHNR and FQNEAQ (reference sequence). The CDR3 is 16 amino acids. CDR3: CASSQTGPGGGQPQHF. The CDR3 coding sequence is TGTGCCAGCAGTCAAACGGGACCCGGGGGGGGTCAGCCCCAGCATTTT.

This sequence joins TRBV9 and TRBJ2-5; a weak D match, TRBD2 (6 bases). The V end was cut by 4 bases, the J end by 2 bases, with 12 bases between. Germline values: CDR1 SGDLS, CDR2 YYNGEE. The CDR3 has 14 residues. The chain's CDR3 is CASSTRGKQETQYF. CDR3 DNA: TGTGCCAGCAGCACGCGGGGTAAACAAGAGACCCAGTACTTC.

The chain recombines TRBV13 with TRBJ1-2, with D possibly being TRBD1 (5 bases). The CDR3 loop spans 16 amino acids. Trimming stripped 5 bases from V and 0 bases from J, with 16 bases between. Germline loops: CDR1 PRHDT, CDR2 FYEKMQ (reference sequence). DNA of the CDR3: TGTGCCAGCAGCACCCTCCTCCGGGGCCCTAACTATGGCTACACCTTC. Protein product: CASSTLLRGPNYGYTF.

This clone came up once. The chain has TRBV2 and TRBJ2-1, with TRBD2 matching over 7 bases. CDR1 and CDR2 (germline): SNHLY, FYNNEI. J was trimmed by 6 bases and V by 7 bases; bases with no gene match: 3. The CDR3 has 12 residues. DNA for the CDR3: TGTGCCAGCATGTCGGGGGGCAATGAGCAGTTCTTC. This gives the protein CASMSGGNEQFF.

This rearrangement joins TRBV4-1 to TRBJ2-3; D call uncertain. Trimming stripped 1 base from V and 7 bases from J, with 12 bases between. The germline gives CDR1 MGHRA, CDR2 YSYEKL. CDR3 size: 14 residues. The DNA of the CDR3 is TGCGCCAGCAGCCAAGTTCCGGGTGGAAATACGCAGTATTTT. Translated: CASSQVPGGNTQYF.

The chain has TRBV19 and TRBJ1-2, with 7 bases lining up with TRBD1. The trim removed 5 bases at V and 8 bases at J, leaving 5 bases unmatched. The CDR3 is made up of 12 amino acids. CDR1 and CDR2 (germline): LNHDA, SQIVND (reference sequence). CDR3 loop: CASSADRVGYTF. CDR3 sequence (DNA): TGTGCCAGTAGTGCAGACAGGGTGGGCTACACCTTC.

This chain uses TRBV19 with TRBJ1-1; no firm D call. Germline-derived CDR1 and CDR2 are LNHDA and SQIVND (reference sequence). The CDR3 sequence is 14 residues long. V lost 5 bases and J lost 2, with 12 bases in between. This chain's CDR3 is CASSAHSTNTEAFF. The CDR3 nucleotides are TGTGCCAGTAGTGCTCACAGTACTAACACTGAAGCTTTCTTT.

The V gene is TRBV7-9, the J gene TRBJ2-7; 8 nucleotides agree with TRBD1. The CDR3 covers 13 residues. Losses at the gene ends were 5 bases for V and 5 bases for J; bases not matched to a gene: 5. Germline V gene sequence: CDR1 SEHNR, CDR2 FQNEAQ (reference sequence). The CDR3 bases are TGTGCCAGCAGCCTCCGACAGGGGAACGAGCAGTACTTC. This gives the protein CASSLRQGNEQYF.

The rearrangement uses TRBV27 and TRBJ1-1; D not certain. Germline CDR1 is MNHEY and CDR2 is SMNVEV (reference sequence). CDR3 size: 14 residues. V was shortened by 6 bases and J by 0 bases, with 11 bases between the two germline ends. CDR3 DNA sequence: TGTGCCAGCAGCTCGGACGGACTGAACACTGAAGCTTTCTTT. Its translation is CASSSDGLNTEAFF.

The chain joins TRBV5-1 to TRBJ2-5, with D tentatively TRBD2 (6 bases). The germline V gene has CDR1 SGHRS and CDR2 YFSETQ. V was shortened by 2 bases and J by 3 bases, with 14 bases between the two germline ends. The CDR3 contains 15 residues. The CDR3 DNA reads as TGCGCCAGCAGCTTAGCGGGCAGCTACGAAGAGACCCAGTACTTC. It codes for CASSLAGSYEETQYF.

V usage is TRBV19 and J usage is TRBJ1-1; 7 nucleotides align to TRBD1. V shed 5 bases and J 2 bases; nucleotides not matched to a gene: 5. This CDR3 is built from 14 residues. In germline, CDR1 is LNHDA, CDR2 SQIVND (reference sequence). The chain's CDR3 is CASSLQGVNTEAFF. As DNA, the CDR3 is TGTGCCAGTAGTCTTCAGGGGGTCAACACTGAAGCTTTCTTT. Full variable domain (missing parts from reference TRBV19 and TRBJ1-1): DGGITQSPKYLFRKEGQNVTLSCEQNLNHDAMYWYRQDPGQGLRLIYYSQIVNDFQKGDIAEGYSVSREKKESFPLTVTSAQKNPTAFYLCASSLQGVNTEAFFGQGTRLTVV.

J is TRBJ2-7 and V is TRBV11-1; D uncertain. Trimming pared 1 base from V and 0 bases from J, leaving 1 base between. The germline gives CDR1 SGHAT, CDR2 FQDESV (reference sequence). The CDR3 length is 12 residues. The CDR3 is CASSLGSYEQYF. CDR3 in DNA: TGTGCCAGCAGCTTAGGCTCCTACGAGCAGTACTTC.

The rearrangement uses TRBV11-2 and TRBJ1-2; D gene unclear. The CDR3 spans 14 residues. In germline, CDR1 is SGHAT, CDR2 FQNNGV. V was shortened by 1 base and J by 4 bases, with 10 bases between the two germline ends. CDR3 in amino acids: CASSLGPPRYGYTF. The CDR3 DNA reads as TGTGCCAGCAGCTTAGGTCCGCCCCGCTATGGCTACACCTTC.

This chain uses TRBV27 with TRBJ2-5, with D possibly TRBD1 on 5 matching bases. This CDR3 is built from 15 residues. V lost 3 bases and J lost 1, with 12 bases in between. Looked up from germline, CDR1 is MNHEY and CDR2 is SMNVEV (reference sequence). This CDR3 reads CASSLTRQLQETQYF. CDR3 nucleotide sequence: TGTGCCAGCAGTTTGACTCGACAGCTCCAAGAGACCCAGTACTTC.

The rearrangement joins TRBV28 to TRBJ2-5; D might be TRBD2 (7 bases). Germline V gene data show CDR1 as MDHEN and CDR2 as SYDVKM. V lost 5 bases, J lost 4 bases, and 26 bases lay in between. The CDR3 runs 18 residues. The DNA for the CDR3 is TGTGCCAGCAGTACAAACGAGGGGGGAGGGCCCCTCAGAGAGACCCAGTACTTC. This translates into CASSTNEGGGPLRETQYF.

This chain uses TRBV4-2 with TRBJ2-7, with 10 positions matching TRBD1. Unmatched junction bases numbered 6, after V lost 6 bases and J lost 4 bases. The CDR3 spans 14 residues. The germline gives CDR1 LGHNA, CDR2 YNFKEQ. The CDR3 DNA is TGTGCCAGCAGTCGACAGGGGGCAAGGTACGAGCAGTACTTC. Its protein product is CASSRQGARYEQYF.

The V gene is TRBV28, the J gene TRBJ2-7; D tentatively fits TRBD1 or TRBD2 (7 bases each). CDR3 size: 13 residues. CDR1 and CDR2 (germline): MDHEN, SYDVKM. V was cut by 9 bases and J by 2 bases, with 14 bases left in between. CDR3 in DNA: TGTGCCAGATCGACAGGGACTACCTACGAGCAGTACTTC. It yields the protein CARSTGTTYEQYF.

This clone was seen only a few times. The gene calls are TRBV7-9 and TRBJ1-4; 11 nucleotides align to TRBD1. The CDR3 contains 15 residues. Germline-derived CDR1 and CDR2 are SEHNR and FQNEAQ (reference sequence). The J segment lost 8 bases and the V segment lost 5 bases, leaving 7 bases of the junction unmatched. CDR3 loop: CASSPWGQGDEKLFF. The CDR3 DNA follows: TGTGCCAGCAGCCCTTGGGGACAGGGGGACGAAAAACTGTTTTTT.

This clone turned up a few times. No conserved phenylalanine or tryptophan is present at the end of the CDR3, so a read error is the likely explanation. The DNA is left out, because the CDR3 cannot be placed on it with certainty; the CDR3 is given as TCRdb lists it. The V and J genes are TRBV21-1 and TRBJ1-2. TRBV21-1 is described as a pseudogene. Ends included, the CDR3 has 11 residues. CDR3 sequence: CASRMKTLSFV.

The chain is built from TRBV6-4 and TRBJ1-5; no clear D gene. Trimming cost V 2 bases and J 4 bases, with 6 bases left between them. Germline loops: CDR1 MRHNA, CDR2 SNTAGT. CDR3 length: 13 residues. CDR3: CASSDRPNQPQHF. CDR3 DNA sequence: TGTGCCAGCAGTGACCGACCAAATCAGCCCCAGCATTTT.